Below, 12 T cell receptor beta chains from the same sample are listed, as sequenced in a study of T cell responses to AZD1222 COVID-19 vaccine. Repertoires were generated with immunoSEQ multiplex PCR, while TCRdb's copy carries only in-frame clones and drops some. The sample has about 160,000 clones; around 93% are singletons. This specimen was peripheral blood, taken on day 0 of AZD1222 vaccination. The source of these receptors is an adult in good health.

The chain links TRBV3-1 (or the pseudogene TRBV3-2) to TRBJ1-1, with D unresolved. This CDR3 contains 14 residues. The germline V gene has CDR1 LGHDT and CDR2 YNNKEL (reference sequence). With 0 bases removed from V and 1 base from J, the gap between germline ends came to 6 bases. The CDR3 here is CASSQEARNTEAFF. In nucleotides, the CDR3 is TGTGCCAGCAGCCAAGAGGCTCGGAACACTGAAGCTTTCTTT.

The rearrangement uses TRBV7-9 and TRBJ2-7; the D is unclear. Germline V gene data show CDR1 as SEHNR and CDR2 as FQNEAQ (reference sequence). V gave up 1 base and J gave up 3 bases, with 13 bases separating them. The CDR3 extends over 15 amino acids. The CDR3 is CASSLGYAAHYEQYF. The CDR3 DNA is TGTGCCAGCAGCTTAGGGTATGCGGCACACTACGAGCAGTACTTC.

This sequence joins TRBV30 and TRBJ2-4; 14 nucleotides agree with TRBD2. The germline V gene encodes CDR1 GTSNPN and CDR2 SVGIG (reference sequence). The CDR3 loop spans 16 amino acids. Trimming removed 2 bases from V and 9 bases from J; junction bases left unmatched: 9. This chain's CDR3 is CAWSRGLAGDLGIQYF. The CDR3 coding sequence is TGTGCCTGGAGTCGGGGACTAGCGGGAGATTTGGGCATTCAGTACTTC.

This clone was picked up one time. This sample also contains other DNA sequences that code for the same CDR3. This chain links TRBV7-2 with TRBJ1-5; tentatively, D is TRBD1 (5 bases). The CDR3 has 14 amino acids. The V gene lost 5 bases and the J gene lost 4 bases, with 12 bases spanning the gap. Germline lookup yields CDR1 SGHTA and CDR2 FQGNSA. DNA for the CDR3: TGTGCCAGCAGCCCGACGGGGGAAAATCAGCCCCAGCATTTT. Protein product: CASSPTGENQPQHF.

V usage is TRBV7-6 and J usage is TRBJ2-3; 9 bases are shared with TRBD2. The V segment lost 5 bases and the J segment 5 bases; nucleotides outside the gene matches: 8. This CDR3 comprises 15 residues. Germline V gene data show CDR1 as SGHVS and CDR2 as FNYEAQ. CDR3 sequence reads: CASSRASGTRDTQYF. In DNA, the CDR3 is TGTGCCAGCAGCAGGGCTAGCGGGACGAGAGATACGCAGTATTTT.

This clone was counted a single time. The CDR3 region is CASSLDMAGDFYGYTF. CDR3 bases: TGTGCCAGCAGCTTAGATATGGCGGGGGACTTCTATGGCTACACCTTC. This chain connects TRBV11-2 to TRBJ1-2, with D maybe TRBD1 (5 bases). Germline-derived CDR1 and CDR2 are SGHAT and FQNNGV. The germline V and J ends were trimmed by 0 bases and 4 bases, with 15 bases remaining between them. The CDR3 length is 16 residues.

This clone was counted between two and nine times. This chain connects TRBV7-9 to TRBJ2-1, with D perhaps matching TRBD1 (5 bases). The CDR3 is 13 residues long. CDR1 is SEHNR, CDR2 FQNEAQ, per germline (reference sequence). With 3 bases removed from V and 12 bases from J, the gap between germline ends came to 15 bases. CDR3 protein: CASSFLSGQGQFF. The CDR3 DNA reads TGTGCCAGCAGCTTCCTCTCGGGCCAGGGGCAGTTCTTC.

The rearrangement links TRBV5-1 to TRBJ2-7, with 7 nucleotides matching TRBD2. This CDR3 contains 14 residues. Looked up from germline, CDR1 is SGHRS and CDR2 is YFSETQ. V lost 0 bases to trimming and J lost 5 bases; unmatched junction nucleotides: 5. The DNA for the CDR3 is TGCGCCAGCAGCTTGGTTCTGAGCGGGAACGAGCAGTACTTC. It yields the protein CASSLVLSGNEQYF.

About this clone itself: The limits of the CDR3 on the DNA are not certain, so only TCRdb's listed CDR3 is given. The genes are TRBV15 and TRBJ2-2; TRBD1 is the table's D call and was not checked against the DNA. Inclusive of both ends, the CDR3 amounts to 16 amino acids. CDR1 and CDR2 from the germline V gene are LNHNV and YYDKDF (reference sequence). CDR3 residues: CATSRDSGQGQGELFF.

This chain uses TRBV21-1 with TRBJ1-1; TRBD1 is taken as the D call from the table, unchecked against the DNA. TRBV21-1 counts as a pseudogene. The CDR3 consists of 17 residues. The CDR3 coding sequence is TGTGCCAGCAGCAAAGCCAGGTCTCAGGGGGTCAACACTGAAGCTTTCTTT. Its protein product is CASSKARSQGVNTEAFF.

This clone was detected a few times. This chain joins TRBV5-1 and TRBJ1-4; weak D call: TRBD1 (6 bases). Germline V CDR1 and CDR2: SGHRS, YFSETQ. The V gene lost 4 bases and the J gene lost 7 bases, with 26 bases spanning the gap. This CDR3 has 18 residues. CDR3 sequence: CASSRDTGLSGRGEKLFF. DNA for the CDR3: TGCGCCAGCAGCCGGGACACTGGATTAAGTGGCAGAGGTGAAAAACTGTTTTTT.

The gene calls are TRBV2 and TRBJ1-2, with D uncertain. The CDR3 has 13 amino acids. The germline V gene encodes CDR1 SNHLY and CDR2 FYNNEI. V shed 8 bases and J shed 4 bases, with 14 bases lying between them. DNA of the CDR3: TGTGCCAGCTCCAGAGACCCGACCTATGGCTACACCTTC. Its protein is CASSRDPTYGYTF.